The entry that follows covers one T cell receptor (beta chain) sequence. The sample is drawn from a study of Ad26.COV2.S vaccination and SARS-CoV-2 variants. The table came from immunoSEQ multiplex PCR; TCRdb's copy has only in-frame clones and leaves some out. Counted here are around 300,000 clones, approximately 90% occurring once; the ten biggest clones make up about 4.6%. Indicated treatment: roughly 19 received Ad26.COV2.S at low or high dose, single or two shots; five or six received placebo; per-sample allocation not given. Sampling was performed 63 days after the first vaccine or placebo injection. Germline V CDR1 and CDR2: SGHNT, YYREEE (reference sequence). The V and J ends lost 5 bases and 11 bases, in that order; junction bases with no gene match: 15. This CDR3 is 14 amino acids long.

This specimen consisted of peripheral blood, obtained in a trial of Ad26.COV2.S vaccine versus placebo. This sequence was found in a person between 18 and 65 years old who received the Ad26.COV2.S COVID-19 vaccine or a placebo. The chain combines TRBV5-4 with TRBJ1-1; 7 bases align to TRBD1. The CDR3 DNA reads as TGTGCCAGCAGACTTGGGACAGCAGATGGGGAGGCTTTCTTT. Its protein is CASRLGTADGEAFF. Full variable domain (outside the CDR3, taken from reference TRBV5-4 and TRBJ1-1): ETGVTQSPTHLIKTRGQQVTLRCSSQSGHNTVSWYQQALGQGPQFIFQYYREEENGRGNFPPRFSGLQFPNYSSELNVNALELDDSALYLCASRLGTADGEAFFGQGTRLTVV.